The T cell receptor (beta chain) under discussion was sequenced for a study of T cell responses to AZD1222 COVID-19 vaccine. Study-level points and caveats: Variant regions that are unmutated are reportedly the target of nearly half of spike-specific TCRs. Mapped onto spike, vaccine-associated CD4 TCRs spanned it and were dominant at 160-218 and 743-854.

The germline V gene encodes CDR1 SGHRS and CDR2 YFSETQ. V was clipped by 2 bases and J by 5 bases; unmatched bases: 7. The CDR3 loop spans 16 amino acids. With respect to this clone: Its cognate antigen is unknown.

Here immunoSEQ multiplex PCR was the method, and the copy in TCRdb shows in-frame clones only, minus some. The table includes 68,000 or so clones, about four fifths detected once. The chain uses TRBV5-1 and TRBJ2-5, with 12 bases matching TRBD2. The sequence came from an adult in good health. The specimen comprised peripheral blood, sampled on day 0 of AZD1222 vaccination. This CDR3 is CASSFTSGGPGETQYF. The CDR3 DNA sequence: TGCGCCAGCAGCTTCACTAGCGGGGGGCCGGGTGAGACCCAGTACTTC.